One and the same sample provided the 30 T cell receptor beta chains below, sequenced in a study of CD8 T cells in Susac syndrome. Roughly 0.5 to 1 ug RNA was reverse transcribed with random hexamers. TCRdb reprocessed the immunoSEQ multiplex PCR reads with MiXCR, giving one entry per CDR3 protein. This table has under 200,000 distinct CDR3 sequences, approximately 95% appearing once. Sequencing used CD4+ T cells from PBMCs. The origin of the receptors is a human donor with Susac syndrome.

This clonotype appeared a single time. The rearrangement uses TRBV4-1 and TRBJ2-3; no reliable D call. Trimming left V 2 bases short and J 9 bases short, with 9 bases between. Germline-derived CDR1 and CDR2 are MGHRA and YSYEKL. CDR3 length: 12 residues. The CDR3 loop reads CASSQLGATQYF. The CDR3, as DNA: TGCGCCAGCAGCCAACTAGGAGCGACGCAGTATTTT.

The chain carries TRBV15 and TRBJ2-7, with D possibly TRBD1 on 5 matching bases. V lost 3 bases, J lost 0 bases, and 15 bases lay in between. The CDR3 has 16 residues. Germline V lookup: CDR1 LNHNV, CDR2 YYDKDF (reference sequence). The CDR3 nucleotides read TGTGCCACCAGCAGTATTAGGGGAACTACCTCCTACGAGCAGTACTTC. Residues: CATSSIRGTTSYEQYF.

DNA for the CDR3: TGTGCCAGCAGTGCCCCGGGACTAGGCCGGGGTGAGCAGTTCTTC. It codes for CASSAPGLGRGEQFF. J is TRBJ2-1 and V is TRBV6-2 or TRBV6-3; 8 nucleotides match TRBD2. Germline V lookup: CDR1 MNHEY, CDR2 SVGEGT. This CDR3 has 15 amino acids. Unmatched junction bases numbered 12, after V lost 5 bases and J lost 9 bases.

The V and J genes are TRBV12-3 or TRBV12-4 and TRBJ2-7; 8 bases map to TRBD1. V shed 5 bases, J shed 3 bases, and the junction held 6 bases outside the gene matches. The CDR3 spans 14 residues. DNA for the CDR3: TGTGCCAGCAGTGGTGGACAGGGAGGCTACGAGCAGTACTTC. Encoded protein: CASSGGQGGYEQYF.

The chain recombines TRBV13 with TRBJ2-1, with a tentative D call TRBD2 (5 bases). This CDR3 is built from 12 residues. From germline, CDR1 is PRHDT and CDR2 FYEKMQ (reference sequence). V lost 1 base and J lost 10, with 8 bases in between. The CDR3 spells CASSLVLGEQFF. Written as DNA, the CDR3 is TGTGCCAGCAGCTTAGTACTAGGCGAGCAGTTCTTC.

The J gene is TRBJ1-5, the V gene TRBV12-3 or TRBV12-4, with 9 bases matching TRBD1. The J segment lost 2 bases and the V segment lost 7 bases, leaving 3 bases of the junction unmatched. The CDR3 covers 14 residues. As DNA, the CDR3 is TGTGCCAGCACACAGGGGGCAGGCAATCAGCCCCAGCATTTT. This sequence encodes CASTQGAGNQPQHF.

J is TRBJ1-5 and V is TRBV30; 8 nucleotides match TRBD1. The germline V gene encodes CDR1 GTSNPN and CDR2 SVGIG (reference sequence). Trimming removed 8 bases from V and 3 bases from J; junction bases left unmatched: 6. The CDR3 spans 13 residues. Written as DNA, the CDR3 is TGTGCCGGTGGGACAGGTGACAATCAGCCCCAGCATTTT. Translation: CAGGTGDNQPQHF.

The chain links TRBV15 to TRBJ1-2, with D perhaps TRBD1 (5 bases). Germline V gene lookup returns CDR1 LNHNV and CDR2 YYDKDF (reference sequence). Trimming left V 0 bases short and J 2 bases short, with 7 bases between. There are 14 residues in the CDR3. CDR3 loop: CATSRDKGNYGYTF. The CDR3 nucleotides read TGTGCCACCAGCAGAGATAAGGGGAACTATGGCTACACCTTC. Filled out from reference TRBV15 and TRBJ1-2, the complete variable domain reads DAMVIQNPRYQVTQFGKPVTLSCSQTLNHNVMYWYQQKSSQAPKLLFHYYDKDFNNEADTPDNFQSRRPNTSFCFLDIRSPGLGDTAMYLCATSRDKGNYGYTFGSGTRLTVV.

The V call is TRBV29-1, the J call TRBJ2-6; D uncertain. The CDR3 spans 15 residues. V gave up 2 bases and J gave up 0 bases, with 8 bases separating them. Germline lookup yields CDR1 SQVTM and CDR2 ANQGSEA. The CDR3 sequence: CSVEWQNSGANVLTF. The CDR3 DNA is TGCAGCGTTGAATGGCAGAACTCTGGGGCCAACGTCCTGACTTTC.

The chain links TRBV4-3 to TRBJ1-2, with no clear D. Germline assignment: CDR1 LGHNA and CDR2 YSLEER. Trimming cost V 2 bases and J 6 bases, with 10 bases left between them. The CDR3 is 13 amino acids. CDR3 in amino acids: CASSQRGTDGYTF. In DNA, the CDR3 is TGCGCCAGCAGCCAACGGGGTACGGATGGCTACACCTTC.

In its sample, this clonotype was seen once. The chain is built from TRBV20-1 and TRBJ2-5; D is perhaps TRBD1 or TRBD2 (5 bases each). The germline V gene encodes CDR1 DFQATT and CDR2 SNEGSKA (reference sequence). V gave up 0 bases and J gave up 2 bases, with 19 bases separating them. The CDR3 spans 17 residues. This CDR3 reads CSARDYSGHGGQETQYF. CDR3 bases: TGCAGTGCTAGAGATTATAGTGGGCATGGGGGACAAGAGACCCAGTACTTC.

V is TRBV12-3 or TRBV12-4 and J is TRBJ2-7, with 7 bases identical to TRBD1. This CDR3 spans 15 amino acids. V dropped 5 bases and J dropped 7; count of bases not matched to a gene: 14. The CDR3 sequence is CASSRLRTGLGEQYV. DNA of the CDR3: TGTGCCAGCAGTCGCCTCCGGACAGGTTTGGGGGAGCAGTACGTC.

The chain employs TRBV9 and TRBJ2-5; possible D gene TRBD2, 6 bases. Between the trimmed V and J ends, which lost 0 bases and 4 bases, there was a span of 13 bases. The germline CDR1 and CDR2 sequences are SGDLS and YYNGEE. This CDR3 has 15 amino acids. The CDR3 is CASSVAGELRETQYF. The CDR3 DNA reads as TGTGCCAGCAGCGTAGCGGGGGAGCTCAGAGAGACCCAGTACTTC.

V and J are TRBV20-1 and TRBJ2-1; D perhaps matches TRBD1 (5 bases). Germline lookup yields CDR1 DFQATT and CDR2 SNEGSKA (reference sequence). CDR3 length: 14 amino acids. V was shortened by 3 bases and J by 9 bases, with 18 bases between the two germline ends. CDR3 loop: CSARGRVRVFEQFF. Here the CDR3 DNA reads TGCAGTGCTAGGGGCCGGGTCAGGGTTTTTGAGCAGTTCTTC.

V is TRBV7-2 and J is TRBJ2-1; no clear D. The length of the CDR3 is 13 residues. V dropped 4 bases and J dropped 9 bases, with 13 bases sitting between them. In germline, CDR1 is SGHTA, CDR2 FQGNSA. The DNA for the CDR3 is TGTGCCAGCAGCTACGAGTGGGTGGGTGAGCAGTTCTTC. Its protein is CASSYEWVGEQFF.

The chain joins TRBV7-2 to TRBJ2-5; possible D gene TRBD2, 6 bases. Deletions cut 5 bases from V and 4 bases from J, with 17 bases between. Germline V CDR1 and CDR2: SGHTA, FQGNSA. This CDR3 is built from 15 residues. CDR3 residues: CASSHQPQGGETQYF. CDR3 bases: TGTGCCAGCAGCCATCAGCCGCAGGGAGGAGAGACCCAGTACTTC.

J is TRBJ1-1 and V is TRBV30; TRBD1 agrees at 10 bases. There are 11 residues in the CDR3. The V and J ends lost 7 bases and 6 bases, in that order; junction bases with no gene match: 2. The V gene's germline CDR1 is GTSNPN and CDR2 SVGIG (reference sequence). The CDR3 region has the DNA TGTGCCTATGGGACAGGGGCTGAAGCTTTCTTT. Amino acid sequence: CAYGTGAEAFF. The full variable domain, with the rest looked up from reference TRBV30 and TRBJ1-1, is SQTIHQWPATLVQPVGSPLSLECTVEGTSNPNLYWYRQAAGRGLQLLFYSVGIGQISSEVPQNLSASRPQDRQFILSSKKLLLSDSGFYLCAYGTGAEAFFGQGTRLTVV.

This CDR3 is CASSLPDRKETQYF. The CDR3 nucleotides read TGTGCCAGCAGCTTGCCGGACAGAAAAGAGACCCAGTACTTC. The chain combines TRBV5-6 with TRBJ2-5, with D perhaps TRBD1 (6 bases). V was clipped by 1 base and J by 3 bases, with 10 bases between them. CDR1 is SGHDT and CDR2 is YYEEEE in the germline V gene. The CDR3 is 14 amino acids.

V and J are TRBV24-1 and TRBJ2-1, with TRBD2 matching over 8 bases. In germline, CDR1 is KGHDR, CDR2 SFDVKD. This CDR3 is 16 amino acids long. Losses at the gene ends were 4 bases for V and 2 bases for J; bases not matched to a gene: 6. The CDR3 coding sequence is TGTGCCACCAGTGACCCGGGGGGGCGGGCCTACAATGAGCAGTTCTTC. It encodes CATSDPGGRAYNEQFF.

V usage is TRBV20-1 and J usage is TRBJ1-1; the D gene is possibly TRBD1 (5 bases). Trimming removed 3 bases from V and 7 bases from J, with 12 bases in between. There are 12 residues in the CDR3. Per germline, CDR1 DFQATT and CDR2 SNEGSKA (reference sequence). CDR3 DNA sequence: TGCAGTGCTAGTTCAGGGTATGATGAAGCTTTCTTT. Translated: CSASSGYDEAFF.

The genes are TRBV29-1 and TRBJ2-1; 8 nucleotides align to TRBD1. Trimming at V came to 6 bases and at J to 7 bases, leaving 5 bases not matched to a gene. Germline CDR1 is SQVTM and CDR2 is ANQGSEA. This CDR3 spans 12 amino acids. As DNA, the CDR3 is TGCAGCGTAGAACGGACAGGGAATGAGCAGTTCTTC. Residues: CSVERTGNEQFF.

The sample holds a few counts of this clonotype. The rearrangement joins TRBV6-2 or TRBV6-3 to TRBJ2-1; D gene uncertain. Germline loops: CDR1 MNHEY, CDR2 SVGEGT. V was shortened by 5 bases and J by 4 bases, with 9 bases between the two germline ends. The CDR3 runs 13 residues. CDR3 amino acids: CASSPLEYNEQFF. The CDR3 nucleotides are TGTGCCAGCAGTCCACTTGAATACAATGAGCAGTTCTTC.

V is TRBV29-1 and J is TRBJ1-5; a possible D gene is TRBD1 (6 bases). This CDR3 has 13 amino acids. V was cut by 4 bases and J by 5 bases, with 12 bases left in between. Germline CDR1 reads SQVTM; CDR2 reads ANQGSEA. CDR3 coding DNA: TGCAGCGTTGGGTCCGAGGGGGATCAGCCCCAGCATTTT. Its protein is CSVGSEGDQPQHF.

The CDR3 nucleotides are TGTGCCAGCAGGAGGCAGGGGAGTCGAGAGACCCAGTACTTC. Residues: CASRRQGSRETQYF. The gene calls are TRBV2 and TRBJ2-5, with TRBD1 as a possible D gene (6 bases). The CDR3 loop spans 14 amino acids. Germline assignment: CDR1 SNHLY and CDR2 FYNNEI. Trimming pared 6 bases from V and 4 bases from J, leaving 15 bases between.

V usage is TRBV6-6 and J usage is TRBJ1-5; D is undetermined. Trimming shortened V by 2 bases and J by 3 bases, and 2 bases separated the two germline ends. This CDR3 is built from 12 residues. Germline lookup yields CDR1 MNHNY and CDR2 SVGAGI (reference sequence). CDR3 in amino acids: CASSYVNQPQHF. The CDR3 nucleotides read TGTGCCAGCAGTTACGTCAATCAGCCCCAGCATTTT.

The gene calls are TRBV6-6 and TRBJ2-3; D is unclear. Germline-derived CDR1 and CDR2 are MNHNY and SVGAGI (reference sequence). The CDR3 has 13 amino acids. V was shortened by 6 bases and J by 4 bases, with 11 bases between the two germline ends. As DNA, the CDR3 is TGTGCCAGCAGCCCCGGCGGTTCAGATACGCAGTATTTT. This codes for CASSPGGSDTQYF.

V is TRBV29-1 and J is TRBJ2-2; no clear D. V was shortened by 6 bases and J by 1 base, with 12 bases between the two germline ends. This CDR3 spans 14 amino acids. CDR1 and CDR2 from the germline V gene are SQVTM and ANQGSEA. CDR3 DNA sequence: TGCAGCGTCTCTGAAAACGTGAACACCGGGGAGCTGTTTTTT. Translated, it gives CSVSENVNTGELFF.

Of note for this clonotype: The junction shows a germline mismatch at one end, possibly a read error. This rearrangement joins TRBV30 to TRBJ1-5, with D unresolved. Germline lookup yields CDR1 GTSNPN and CDR2 SVGIG (reference sequence). The CDR3 sequence is 15 residues long. The CDR3 nucleotides read TGTGCCTGGAGTGTAAGGACGGGAAAAAATCACCCCCAGCATTTT. This encodes CAWSVRTGKNHPQHF.

This clonotype came up once. V and J are TRBV5-6 and TRBJ2-7; TRBD1 agrees at 8 bases. The germline gives CDR1 SGHDT, CDR2 YYEEEE. With 4 bases clipped from V and 6 bases from J, the junction kept 3 bases outside the gene matches. CDR3 size: 12 residues. Written as DNA, the CDR3 is TGTGCCAGCAGCGGGGGGACAGGCGAGCAGTACGTC. This codes for CASSGGTGEQYV.

The V call is TRBV28, the J call TRBJ1-1; 8 nucleotides line up with TRBD1. Germline loops: CDR1 MDHEN, CDR2 SYDVKM. The CDR3 contains 16 residues. J was trimmed by 0 bases and V by 4 bases; bases with no gene match: 7. DNA for the CDR3: TGTGCCAGCAGTTCCCGGACAGGGAAAGTGAACACTGAAGCTTTCTTT. It translates to CASSSRTGKVNTEAFF.